One and the same sample provided the 30 T cell receptor beta chains below, sequenced in a study of blood T cells in healthy people across ages. A second 7 to 11 cycle PCR used barcoded and J-beta primers. MiXCR, applied by TCRdb to the 5' RACE reads, yields one record per CDR3 protein. The table lists roughly 1.9 million distinct CDR3 sequences, about 39% of them singletons. The specimen sequenced was blood. The receptors were sampled from a human donor in good health.

V and J are TRBV6-6 and TRBJ2-2; no definite D call. Trimming took off 0 bases at V and 4 bases at J, with 15 bases between the two ends. This CDR3 spans 17 amino acids. Per germline, CDR1 MNHNY and CDR2 SVGAGI (reference sequence). CDR3 sequence (DNA): TGTGCCAGCAGTTACTCAACAGCCCGCACTATCACCGGGGAGCTGTTTTTT. It codes for CASSYSTARTITGELFF.

This chain links TRBV5-1 with TRBJ1-5; 8 bases agree with TRBD1. Per the germline V gene, CDR1 is SGHRS and CDR2 is YFSETQ. V gave up 4 bases and J gave up 7 bases; unmatched junction bases: 7. The CDR3 is 14 amino acids. Here the CDR3 reads CASSTGQVGQPQHF. The CDR3 DNA sequence: TGCGCCAGCAGCACGGGACAGGTCGGCCAGCCCCAGCATTTT.

This clonotype was seen a few times. V usage is TRBV20-1 and J usage is TRBJ2-1; TRBD2 matches at 14 bases. Trimming removed 5 bases from V and 7 bases from J; junction bases left unmatched: 10. This CDR3 spans 16 amino acids. The V gene's germline CDR1 is DFQATT and CDR2 SNEGSKA (reference sequence). This chain's CDR3 is CSARHPGLAGVNEQFF. As DNA, the CDR3 is TGCAGTGCTCGCCATCCGGGACTAGCGGGGGTGAATGAGCAGTTCTTC.

This clonotype was seen only a few times. The rearrangement uses TRBV29-1 and TRBJ1-1; 7 bases are shared with TRBD1. V gave up 4 bases and J gave up 7 bases; unmatched junction bases: 9. CDR1 and CDR2 (germline): SQVTM, ANQGSEA. CDR3 size: 13 residues. The DNA for the CDR3 is TGCAGCGTTGTAGCGCAGGGGGGGCTTGAAGCTTTCTTT. Protein sequence: CSVVAQGGLEAFF. Looking up the rest from reference TRBV29-1 and TRBJ1-1 gives the full variable domain: SAVISQKPSRDICQRGTSLTIQCQVDSQVTMMFWYRQQPGQSLTLIATANQGSEATYESGFVIDKFPISRPNLTFSTLTVSNMSPEDSSIYLCSVVAQGGLEAFFGQGTRLTVV.

This clonotype occurred a few times. The chain is built from TRBV21-1 and TRBJ1-2. TRBV21-1 is marked as a pseudogene. The length of the CDR3 is 18 residues. In DNA form, the CDR3 reads TGTGCCAGCAGCAAAGTTCGGGGTTTAATTTTAGGTAGCTATGGCTACACCTTC. It is translated as CASSKVRGLILGSYGYTF.

This clonotype occurred a few times. The chain recombines TRBV7-2 with TRBJ2-3, with 8 bases matching TRBD2. In germline, CDR1 is SGHTA, CDR2 FQGNSA. Losses at the gene ends were 2 bases for V and 6 bases for J; bases not matched to a gene: 10. CDR3 size: 16 residues. CDR3 residues: CASSLPPGGLWDTQYF. The CDR3 DNA reads TGTGCCAGCAGCTTACCCCCGGGGGGGCTTTGGGATACGCAGTATTTT.

This sequence joins TRBV7-2 and TRBJ2-7; D is undetermined. The CDR3 runs 13 residues. V dropped 3 bases and J dropped 1 base, with 7 bases sitting between them. In germline, CDR1 is SGHTA, CDR2 FQGNSA. CDR3 residues: CASSFYQSYEQYF. The CDR3 DNA reads TGTGCCAGCAGCTTTTACCAATCCTACGAGCAGTACTTC.

The chain employs TRBV7-9 and TRBJ1-2; possible D gene TRBD1, 6 bases. Germline V gene sequence: CDR1 SEHNR, CDR2 FQNEAQ (reference sequence). This CDR3 is 15 amino acids long. Trimming removed 3 bases at V and 5 bases at J, with 16 bases between. CDR3 bases: TGTGCCAGCAGCTTGGCCGGGACACCCATATATGGCTACACCTTC. Translation gives CASSLAGTPIYGYTF.

This clonotype occurred many times. The V gene is TRBV6-2 or TRBV6-3, the J gene TRBJ2-7; D gene unclear. CDR1 and CDR2 from the germline V gene are MNHEY and SVGEGT. The CDR3 covers 13 residues. Trimming left V 2 bases short and J 6 bases short, with 11 bases between. This chain's CDR3 is CASSYDSKGEQYF. The CDR3 DNA follows: TGTGCCAGCAGTTACGATAGTAAGGGCGAGCAGTACTTC.

V and J are TRBV28 and TRBJ2-6; a possible D gene is TRBD1 (6 bases). With 1 base removed from V and 0 bases from J, the gap between germline ends came to 13 bases. Looked up from germline, CDR1 is MDHEN and CDR2 is SYDVKM. This CDR3 comprises 18 residues. Here the CDR3 reads CASSLLYRVHSGANVLTF. The CDR3 nucleotides are TGTGCCAGCAGTTTATTGTACAGGGTACACTCTGGGGCCAACGTCCTGACTTTC.

There are a few counts of this clonotype. V is TRBV7-2 and J is TRBJ1-1; no reliable D call. The CDR3 is 13 residues long. CDR1 is SGHTA and CDR2 is FQGNSA in the germline V gene. V lost 5 bases to trimming and J lost 1 base, with 8 bases between them. The CDR3 here is CASSHAENTEAFF. CDR3 in DNA: TGTGCCAGCAGCCATGCGGAGAACACTGAAGCTTTCTTT.

The chain links TRBV11-3 to TRBJ2-1, with TRBD1 as a possible D gene (5 bases). CDR1 is SGHNT, CDR2 YENEEA, per germline. This CDR3 region has 11 residues. V shed 3 bases and J shed 15 bases, with 12 bases lying between them. CDR3 coding DNA: TGTGCCAGCAGCTTTAATGGGGCGCGGTTCTTC. Translation gives CASSFNGARFF.

This chain joins TRBV7-2 and TRBJ1-1, with TRBD1 as a possible D gene (5 bases). This CDR3 comprises 15 residues. The ends were cut back, 2 bases at V and 4 bases at J, with 14 bases in the middle. The V gene's germline CDR1 is SGHTA and CDR2 FQGNSA. The CDR3 DNA sequence: TGTGCCAGCAGCTTAACAGGCCGGGTGGGCACTGAAGCTTTCTTT. As protein: CASSLTGRVGTEAFF.

The chain employs TRBV12-3 or TRBV12-4 and TRBJ1-4; 7 bases are a match to TRBD1. V lost 0 bases and J lost 7; bases outside the gene matches: 5. CDR3 length: 15 amino acids. The CDR3 bases are TGTGCCAGCAGTTTAGCGAAAGGGGGCGTTGAAAAACTGTTTTTT. Translating gives CASSLAKGGVEKLFF.

This clonotype was counted between two and nine times. The CDR3 loop is CASSLVGGAGDTQYF. The CDR3, as DNA: TGTGCCAGCAGCTTGGTCGGGGGGGCGGGAGATACGCAGTATTTT. The chain joins TRBV7-2 to TRBJ2-3; 8 bases are a match to TRBD2. Germline V gene data show CDR1 as SGHTA and CDR2 as FQGNSA. There are 15 residues in the CDR3. V shed 3 bases and J 5 bases; nucleotides not matched to a gene: 7.

The chain uses TRBV13 and TRBJ2-7; D possibly uses TRBD1 or TRBD2 (5 bases each). CDR1 and CDR2 (germline): PRHDT, FYEKMQ (reference sequence). The CDR3 has 15 residues. The V gene lost 7 bases and the J gene lost 3 bases, with 19 bases spanning the gap. The CDR3, as DNA: TGTGCCAGCACCGCTAATACGTTGGGGGTCTACGAGCAGTACTTC. It codes for CASTANTLGVYEQYF. The full variable domain, completed using reference TRBV13 and TRBJ2-7, is AAGVIQSPRHLIKEKRETATLKCYPIPRHDTVYWYQQGPGQDPQFLISFYEKMQSDKGSIPDRFSAQQFSDYHSELNMSSLELGDSALYFCASTANTLGVYEQYFGPGTRLTVT.

The CDR3 DNA reads TGTGCCATCAGTGACCCGGCTAGCGGCAGCTCCTACAATGAGCAGTTCTTC. Translation: CAISDPASGSSYNEQFF. The rearrangement joins TRBV10-3 to TRBJ2-1, with 7 bases aligning to TRBD2. This CDR3 spans 17 amino acids. CDR1 and CDR2 from the germline V gene are ENHRY and SYGVKD. The V gene end was trimmed by 3 bases and the J gene end by 0 bases; junction bases not matched to a gene: 8.

There are a few counts of this clonotype. The chain couples TRBV7-9 to TRBJ1-2; 8 bases line up with TRBD1. Germline lookup yields CDR1 SEHNR and CDR2 FQNEAQ (reference sequence). Trimming removed 4 bases from V and 4 bases from J; junction bases left unmatched: 5. The CDR3 is 14 residues long. Here the CDR3 reads CASSSAGGSYGYTF. CDR3 sequence (DNA): TGTGCCAGCAGCTCCGCAGGGGGCAGCTATGGCTACACCTTC.

This clonotype has a handful of counts. The genes are TRBV5-1 and TRBJ1-4; D is possibly TRBD1 (6 bases). The germline CDR1 and CDR2 sequences are SGHRS and YFSETQ. This CDR3 spans 18 amino acids. The V end was cut by 0 bases, the J end by 0 bases, with 15 bases between. CDR3 amino acids: CASSLAGEAFATNEKLFF. The CDR3 nucleotides read TGCGCCAGCAGCTTGGCAGGGGAGGCTTTCGCAACTAATGAAAAACTGTTTTTT. Combining the CDR3 with reference TRBV5-1 and TRBJ1-4 gives the whole variable domain KAGVTQTPRYLIKTRGQQVTLSCSPISGHRSVSWYQQTPGQGLQFLFEYFSETQRNKGNFPGRFSGRQFSNSRSEMNVSTLELGDSALYLCASSLAGEAFATNEKLFFGSGTQLSVL.

This chain connects TRBV12-3 or TRBV12-4 to TRBJ1-1; 9 bases map to TRBD1. V lost 8 bases to trimming and J lost 6 bases; unmatched junction nucleotides: 7. The CDR3 consists of 13 residues. The CDR3 region is CASVQGALAEAFF. Written as DNA, the CDR3 is TGTGCCAGCGTACAGGGGGCGCTGGCTGAAGCTTTCTTT.

The chain uses TRBV9 and TRBJ1-5, with unresolved D. The CDR3 runs 13 residues. The V end was cut by 0 bases, the J end by 8 bases, with 9 bases between. Germline assignment: CDR1 SGDLS and CDR2 YYNGEE. The CDR3 spells CASSVEGKEPQHF. CDR3 DNA: TGTGCCAGCAGCGTAGAAGGGAAGGAGCCCCAGCATTTT.

The chain combines TRBV24-1 with TRBJ2-5; no definite D call. V shed 5 bases and J shed 1 base, with 10 bases lying between them. The germline V gene encodes CDR1 KGHDR and CDR2 SFDVKD. The CDR3 sequence is 14 residues long. CDR3 sequence reads: CATSATALQETQYF. CDR3 DNA: TGTGCCACCAGTGCCACAGCTCTCCAAGAGACCCAGTACTTC.

This sequence joins TRBV6-2 or TRBV6-3 and TRBJ1-1; D is possibly TRBD1 (5 bases). The CDR3 is 15 residues long. Germline V gives CDR1 MNHEY, CDR2 SVGEGT. The ends were cut back, 7 bases at V and 3 bases at J, with 18 bases in the middle. CDR3 DNA: TGTGCCAGCACTCAGACGGGGCAGGGCCACACTGAAGCTTTCTTT. Amino acids: CASTQTGQGHTEAFF.

The V and J genes are TRBV10-3 and TRBJ2-3; 7 nucleotides match TRBD1. Trimming cost V 5 bases and J 6 bases; bases outside gene matches: 17. CDR1 ENHRY and CDR2 SYGVKD come from the germline V gene. This CDR3 spans 17 amino acids. The CDR3 DNA sequence: TGTGCCATCAGTCCTAGTAACGGTCAGGGGGTTACTGATACGCAGTATTTT. Amino acids: CAISPSNGQGVTDTQYF.

The V call is TRBV7-2, the J call TRBJ2-4; the match to TRBD2 covers 13 bases. This CDR3 is 18 amino acids long. The ends lost 5 bases at V and 0 bases at J; junction bases unmatched: 7. Germline assignment: CDR1 SGHTA and CDR2 FQGNSA. The CDR3 protein is CASSLRTSGGVAKNIQYF. CDR3 in DNA: TGTGCCAGCAGCCTCCGGACTAGCGGGGGTGTAGCCAAAAACATTCAGTACTTC.

The chain has TRBV20-1 and TRBJ2-1; the match to TRBD2 covers 8 bases. Germline CDR1 reads DFQATT; CDR2 reads SNEGSKA (reference sequence). V lost 0 bases, J lost 1 base, and 8 bases stayed unmatched. The CDR3 has 17 amino acids. The CDR3 sequence is CSAREVWRGDSYNEQFF. In nucleotides, the CDR3 is TGCAGTGCTAGAGAAGTCTGGCGGGGGGATTCCTACAATGAGCAGTTCTTC.

This chain connects TRBV12-3 or TRBV12-4 to TRBJ2-3; a weak D match, TRBD1 (6 bases). V was trimmed by 5 bases and J by 11 bases, leaving 23 bases between them. CDR3 size: 15 residues. The DNA of the CDR3 is TGTGCCAGCAGTATTAGGGGACACAGCATCAATGAGCAGTATTTT. Amino acids: CASSIRGHSINEQYF.

This clonotype is a singleton in its sample. The V gene is TRBV20-1, the J gene TRBJ2-3, with TRBD2 matching 9 bases. In germline, CDR1 is DFQATT, CDR2 SNEGSKA (reference sequence). The CDR3 contains 17 residues. V trimming: 2 bases; J trimming: 0 bases; junction bases outside the gene matches: 9. The CDR3 loop reads CSARRGGGGLSTDTQYF. In DNA, the CDR3 is TGCAGTGCTAGACGTGGCGGGGGGGGCTTAAGCACAGATACGCAGTATTTT.

The chain recombines TRBV7-3 with TRBJ1-2; 7 nucleotides match TRBD1. This CDR3 comprises 16 residues. V lost 4 bases and J lost 2; bases outside the gene matches: 10. Germline CDR1 is SGHTA and CDR2 is FQGTGA. The CDR3 reads CASSSPGTDENYGYTF. In DNA, the CDR3 is TGTGCCAGCAGCTCCCCCGGGACAGATGAGAACTATGGCTACACCTTC. The complete variable domain, with remaining parts taken from reference TRBV7-3 and TRBJ1-2, reads GAGVSQTPSNKVTEKGKYVELRCDPISGHTALYWYRQSLGQGPEFLIYFQGTGAADDSGLPNDRFFAVRPEGSVSTLKIQRTERGDSAVYLCASSSPGTDENYGYTFGSGTRLTVV.

The genes are TRBV12-3 or TRBV12-4 and TRBJ2-1; no firm D call. This CDR3 contains 13 residues. Trimming cost V 5 bases and J 7 bases, with 12 bases left between them. The CDR3 DNA follows: TGTGCCAGCAGTCTCACTCAATGGAATGAGCAGTTCTTC. Residues: CASSLTQWNEQFF.